This is a list of T cell receptor beta chains from one sample in a study of blood T cell repertoires in COVID-19. Produced via immunoSEQ multiplex PCR; TCRdb's table is partial and in-frame only. Of around 220,000 clones listed, 86% were seen once; the top ten hold over 2%. The sequenced material came from peripheral blood. The receptors stem from a woman aged 45-59 years with acute or convalescent COVID-19. Both conserved end residues are part of each CDR3. Fields, in order: CDR3 protein, CDR3 DNA, V gene, clone size, D gene, J gene. D genes are given only for firm matches. The size field is filled for only some rows; it gives once, few, many or a size class.

CASSQGGPRRTQYF | TGTGCCAGCAGCCAGGGAGGGCCGCGGCGGACCCAGTACTTC | TRBV14 | . | TRBD2 | TRBJ2-5
CASSIEGGNTIYF | TGTGCCAGTAGTATAGAGGGCGGAAACACCATATATTTT | TRBV19 | . | . | TRBJ1-3
CASSIAEPGGELFF | TGTGCCAGTAGTATAGCGGAGCCCGGCGGGGAGCTGTTTTTT | TRBV19 | . | . | TRBJ2-2
CASNTGTRSDTQYF | TGTGCCAGCAATACCGGGACTCGATCAGATACGCAGTATTTT | TRBV2 | . | . | TRBJ2-3
CASSRDRDGGYTF | TGTGCCAGCAGCCGCGACAGGGACGGTGGCTACACCTTC | TRBV11-2 | once | TRBD1 | TRBJ1-2
CATSRDEGVTEAFF | TGTGCCACCAGCAGAGATGAGGGAGTCACTGAAGCTTTCTTT | TRBV15 | . | . | TRBJ1-1
CASSQVGTGWGYTF | TGTGCCAGCAGCCAAGTAGGAACCGGGTGGGGCTACACCTTC | TRBV4-2 | once | . | TRBJ1-2
CASSQGSWASGGTDTQYF | TGTGCCAGCAGCCAAGGGAGCTGGGCTAGCGGGGGTACAGATACGCAGTATTTT | TRBV3-1/TRBV3-2 | . | TRBD2 | TRBJ2-3
CASSLELALGSGTQYF | TGCGCCAGCAGCTTGGAACTAGCGCTGGGGTCAGGGACCCAGTACTTC | TRBV5-1 | . | TRBD2 | TRBJ2-5
CATSDRTSGRTGELFF | TGTGCCACCAGTGATAGGACTAGCGGGCGCACCGGGGAGCTGTTTTTT | TRBV24-1 | . | TRBD2 | TRBJ2-2
CASRRQGNTGEAFF | TGTGCCAGCAGGAGACAGGGGAACACTGGGGAAGCTTTCTTT | TRBV6-5 | . | TRBD1 | TRBJ1-1
CASVSVVGGGTAFITQHF | TGTGCCAGCGTGTCCGTGGTCGGAGGCGGGACCGCTTTCATCACCCAGCATTTT | TRBV3-1/TRBV3-2 | . | . | TRBJ1-5
CASSYGSGKLFF | TGTGCCAGCAGTTACGGGAGTGGAAAACTGTTTTTT | TRBV6-5 | . | . | TRBJ1-4
CASRVWGGTEAFF | TGTGCCAGCAGGGTTTGGGGCGGCACTGAAGCTTTCTTT | TRBV5-4 | . | . | TRBJ1-1
CASSRGVYGYTF | TGTGCCAGCAGCAGGGGGGTCTATGGCTACACCTTC | TRBV12-3/TRBV12-4 | . | TRBD1 | TRBJ1-2
CASSIYEVTGELFF | TGTGCCAGCTCGATCTATGAGGTCACCGGGGAGCTGTTTTTT | TRBV7-9 | . | . | TRBJ2-2
CASSLQGNTIYF | TGTGCCAGCAGTCTCCAGGGAAACACCATATATTTT | TRBV7-9 | . | . | TRBJ1-3
CASSSDYWRNSPLHF | TGTGCCAGCAGCTCGGACTATTGGCGTAATTCACCCCTCCACTTT | TRBV11-3 | . | . | TRBJ1-6
CASSYLGAATYEQYF | TGTGCCAGCAGCTACCTGGGGGCGGCGACCTACGAGCAGTACTTC | TRBV7-9 | . | . | TRBJ2-7
CASSSARTGVAEAFF | TGTGCCAGCAGTTCTGCCCGGACAGGGGTGGCTGAAGCTTTCTTT | TRBV6-5 | . | TRBD1 | TRBJ1-1
CASSKQGYQETQYF | TGTGCCAGCAGTAAACAGGGCTACCAAGAGACCCAGTACTTC | TRBV27 | . | . | TRBJ2-5
CASSIPGAGARGDTQYF | TGTGCCAGTAGTATCCCCGGAGCGGGGGCCAGGGGAGATACGCAGTATTTT | TRBV19 | . | TRBD2 | TRBJ2-3
CASGSRGPWETQYF | TGTGCTAGTGGTTCCAGGGGGCCCTGGGAGACCCAGTACTTC | TRBV12-5 | few | TRBD1 | TRBJ2-5
CASSVGGGRDNEQFF | TGTGCCAGCAGCGTAGGAGGAGGTCGAGACAATGAGCAGTTCTTC | TRBV9 | . | . | TRBJ2-1
CASLDWTGVNYGYTF | TGTGCCAGTTTAGACTGGACAGGGGTTAACTATGGCTACACCTTC | TRBV19 | . | TRBD1 | TRBJ1-2
CASGSGTASYEQYF | TGCGCCAGCGGCTCCGGGACAGCCTCCTACGAGCAGTACTTC | TRBV5-1 | . | TRBD1 | TRBJ2-7
CASSLANGQGRQIF | TGTGCCAGCAGCTTAGCCAACGGACAGGGCAGGCAGATCTTC | TRBV7-7 | . | TRBD1 | TRBJ2-1
CASSFPLQFYGYTF | TGTGCCAGTAGTTTCCCCCTTCAGTTCTATGGCTACACCTTC | TRBV19 | . | . | TRBJ1-2
CAWSPRRGLYYGYTF | TGTGCCTGGAGTCCCCGTAGGGGGCTCTATTATGGCTACACCTTC | TRBV30 | . | TRBD1 | TRBJ1-2
CVTTSGNYEQYF | TGTGTTACGACTAGCGGGAACTACGAGCAGTACTTC | TRBV28 | . | TRBD2 | TRBJ2-7
CASRRGTTGAYGYTF | TGTGCCAGCCGTAGGGGAACTACAGGGGCCTATGGCTACACCTTC | TRBV7-2 | . | TRBD1 | TRBJ1-2
CASSPEGLSSYNSPLHF | TGTGCCAGCTCACCGGAGGGGTTGAGCTCCTATAATTCACCCCTCCACTTT | TRBV18 | . | . | TRBJ1-6
CSVEAGAGELFF | TGCAGCGTTGAAGCAGGGGCCGGGGAGCTGTTTTTT | TRBV29-1 | . | . | TRBJ2-2
CATPAGGEKLFF | TGTGCGACCCCCGCGGGAGGCGAAAAACTGTTTTTT | TRBV30 | . | . | TRBJ1-4
CASSSTSGGVLYTDTQYF | TGTGCCAGCAGCTCCACTAGCGGGGGGGTCCTTTACACAGATACGCAGTATTTT | TRBV5-4 | . | TRBD2 | TRBJ2-3
CASSQPAPGDTEAFF | TGCGCCAGCAGCCAACCGGCCCCGGGTGACACTGAAGCTTTCTTT | TRBV4-1 | . | . | TRBJ1-1
CASSLGVTEAFF | TGTGCCAGCAGCCTAGGGGTCACTGAAGCTTTCTTT | TRBV5-4 | . | . | TRBJ1-1
CASSQLGQGRTEAFF | TGCGCCAGCAGCCAACTAGGACAGGGGAGGACTGAAGCTTTCTTT | TRBV4-3 | . | TRBD1 | TRBJ1-1
CAWSVSYGTGGNQPQHF | TGTGCCTGGAGTGTAAGTTACGGGACCGGAGGGAATCAGCCCCAGCATTTT | TRBV30 | . | . | TRBJ1-5
CASISLENIQYF | TGTGCCAGCATCTCCCTTGAAAACATTCAGTACTTC | TRBV27 | . | . | TRBJ2-4
CASSEPFRAGTMFF | TGTGCCAGCAGTGAACCCTTTAGGGCGGGTACCATGTTCTTC | TRBV6-1 | . | . | TRBJ2-1
CATGLAGDLYNEQFF | TGTGCCACTGGACTAGCGGGGGACCTATACAATGAGCAGTTCTTC | TRBV24-1 | . | TRBD2 | TRBJ2-1